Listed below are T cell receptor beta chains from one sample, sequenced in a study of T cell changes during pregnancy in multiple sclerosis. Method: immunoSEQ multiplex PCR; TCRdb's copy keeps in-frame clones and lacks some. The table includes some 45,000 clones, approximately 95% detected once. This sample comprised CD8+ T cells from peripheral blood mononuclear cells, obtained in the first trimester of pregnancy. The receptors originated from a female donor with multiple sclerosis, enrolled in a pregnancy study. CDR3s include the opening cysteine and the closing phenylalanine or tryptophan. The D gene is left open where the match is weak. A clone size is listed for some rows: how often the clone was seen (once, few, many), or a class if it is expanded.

CDR3 DNA: TGTGCCAGCAGCAACAGGGCTAGCGGGACAGATACGCAGTATTTT
CDR3 protein: CASSNRASGTDTQYF
clone size: NA
D gene: NA
V gene: TRBV21-1
J gene: TRBJ2-3

CDR3 DNA: TGTGCCAGCAGCTTAACTTCCGGACAGGGGGCGAAGACTGAAGCTTTCTTT
CDR3 protein: CASSLTSGQGAKTEAFF
clone size: NA
D gene: TRBD1
V gene: TRBV7-3
J gene: TRBJ1-1

CDR3 DNA: TGTGCCAGTAGTATTGGGGCGGCAACTAAGAACGAGCAGTACTTC
CDR3 protein: CASSIGAATKNEQYF
clone size: NA
D gene: NA
V gene: TRBV19
J gene: TRBJ2-7

CDR3 DNA: TGTGCCATCAGTGAGTCGCAGGGCGCGACTGAAGCTTTCTTT
CDR3 protein: CAISESQGATEAFF
clone size: NA
D gene: NA
V gene: TRBV10-3
J gene: TRBJ1-1

CDR3 DNA: TGCAGCGTTGAGGCTAGCGGGAGGTACGAGCAGTACTTC
CDR3 protein: CSVEASGRYEQYF
clone size: NA
D gene: TRBD2
V gene: TRBV29-1
J gene: TRBJ2-7

CDR3 DNA: TGCGCCAGCAAAGAGGGAAATTCACCCCTCCACTTT
CDR3 protein: CASKEGNSPLHF
clone size: NA
D gene: NA
V gene: TRBV5-1
J gene: TRBJ1-6

CDR3 DNA: TGTGCCAGCACGACTAGCGCTTACAATGAGCAGTTCTTC
CDR3 protein: CASTTSAYNEQFF
clone size: NA
D gene: TRBD2
V gene: TRBV27
J gene: TRBJ2-1

CDR3 DNA: TGTGCCACCCGAGGACAGACCCCCTACAATGAGCAGTTCTTC
CDR3 protein: CATRGQTPYNEQFF
clone size: NA
D gene: NA
V gene: TRBV25-1
J gene: TRBJ2-1

CDR3 DNA: TGTGCCAGCGGTACAGGGGGCGCATCCGGCTACACCTTC
CDR3 protein: CASGTGGASGYTF
clone size: NA
D gene: TRBD1
V gene: TRBV25-1
J gene: TRBJ1-2

CDR3 DNA: TGTGTTAGTGGTTCCTGGACTAGCGGGAGTACAGATACGCAGTATTTT
CDR3 protein: CVSGSWTSGSTDTQYF
clone size: once
D gene: TRBD2
V gene: TRBV12-5
J gene: TRBJ2-3

CDR3 DNA: TGTGCCAGCACCTTCCGAGGGAGCACCGGGGAGCTGTTTTTT
CDR3 protein: CASTFRGSTGELFF
clone size: NA
D gene: NA
V gene: TRBV7-8
J gene: TRBJ2-2

CDR3 DNA: TGTGCCAGCAGCTCGCGACTAGGATCCTACAATGAGCAGTTCTTC
CDR3 protein: CASSSRLGSYNEQFF
clone size: NA
D gene: NA
V gene: TRBV13
J gene: TRBJ2-1

CDR3 DNA: TGCAGCGCCAGGACTAGCGGGAGGGCCCATGAGCAGTTCTTC
CDR3 protein: CSARTSGRAHEQFF
clone size: NA
D gene: TRBD2
V gene: TRBV29-1
J gene: TRBJ2-1

CDR3 DNA: TGTGCCAGCAGCTTAGGCGGCTACACAGATACGCAGTATTTT
CDR3 protein: CASSLGGYTDTQYF
clone size: NA
D gene: NA
V gene: TRBV7-6
J gene: TRBJ2-3

CDR3 DNA: TGTGCCAGCAGCTCAAATTTAGGACAGGGCCAAGAGACCCAGTACTTC
CDR3 protein: CASSSNLGQGQETQYF
clone size: NA
D gene: TRBD1
V gene: TRBV7-9
J gene: TRBJ2-5

CDR3 DNA: TGCGCCAGCAGCCATCACGCGGGATGGTACGAGCAGTACTTC
CDR3 protein: CASSHHAGWYEQYF
clone size: NA
D gene: NA
V gene: TRBV4-1
J gene: TRBJ2-7

CDR3 DNA: TGTGCCAGCAGTAGACAGTTACGAGGGCAGTACTTC
CDR3 protein: CASSRQLRGQYF
clone size: NA
D gene: NA
V gene: TRBV6-1
J gene: TRBJ2-7

CDR3 DNA: TGCACCAGCAGCCAAGACGGACTAGCGGTTCGAAGCTCCTACAATGAGCAGTTCTTC
CDR3 protein: CTSSQDGLAVRSSYNEQFF
clone size: NA
D gene: NA
V gene: TRBV1
J gene: TRBJ2-1

CDR3 DNA: TGTGCCAGCAGCGAACAGGGAGCGAACACTGAAGCTTTCTTT
CDR3 protein: CASSEQGANTEAFF
clone size: NA
D gene: NA
V gene: TRBV7-9
J gene: TRBJ1-1

CDR3 DNA: TGTGCCAGTGGCTCCGGCGGGTCCTACGAGCAGTACTTC
CDR3 protein: CASGSGGSYEQYF
clone size: NA
D gene: NA
V gene: TRBV19
J gene: TRBJ2-7

CDR3 DNA: TGTGCCAGCAGTCCGACTAGCGGGAGATTCTCCTACAATGAGCAGTTCTTC
CDR3 protein: CASSPTSGRFSYNEQFF
clone size: NA
D gene: TRBD2
V gene: TRBV6-4
J gene: TRBJ2-1

CDR3 DNA: TGCGCCAGCAGCCCCGAACTAGCCCGCACAGATACGCAGTATTTT
CDR3 protein: CASSPELARTDTQYF
clone size: NA
D gene: NA
V gene: TRBV4-3
J gene: TRBJ2-3

CDR3 DNA: TGCGCCAGCAGCCAAGAGGCCGGGGGATGGGAGCAGTACTTC
CDR3 protein: CASSQEAGGWEQYF
clone size: once
D gene: NA
V gene: TRBV4-3
J gene: TRBJ2-7

CDR3 DNA: TGTGCCAGCAGCCAAGAACAGTCTCCCACCTACGAGCAGTACTTC
CDR3 protein: CASSQEQSPTYEQYF
clone size: NA
D gene: NA
V gene: TRBV14
J gene: TRBJ2-7

CDR3 DNA: TGCGCCAGCAGCAGTAGGGACTTGAACACCGGGGAGCTGTTTTTT
CDR3 protein: CASSSRDLNTGELFF
clone size: NA
D gene: NA
V gene: TRBV5-1
J gene: TRBJ2-2

CDR3 DNA: TGTGCCAGCAGTTTAACTGTCTCTGGGGCCAACGTCCTGACTTTC
CDR3 protein: CASSLTVSGANVLTF
clone size: NA
D gene: NA
V gene: TRBV27
J gene: TRBJ2-6

CDR3 DNA: TGTGCCAGCAGCCTCAGACAGGGGGGTGGGGATCAGCCCCAGCATTTT
CDR3 protein: CASSLRQGGGDQPQHF
clone size: once
D gene: TRBD1
V gene: TRBV7-6
J gene: TRBJ1-5

CDR3 DNA: TGTGCCAGCAGCCCCCTATGGGGGGGGGAGACCCAGTACTTC
CDR3 protein: CASSPLWGGETQYF
clone size: NA
D gene: TRBD2
V gene: TRBV11-2
J gene: TRBJ2-5

CDR3 DNA: TGCGCCAGCAGCCAAGAAGGGGCGGTATCCTACGAGCAGTACTTC
CDR3 protein: CASSQEGAVSYEQYF
clone size: NA
D gene: NA
V gene: TRBV4-1
J gene: TRBJ2-7

CDR3 DNA: TGTGCCAGCAGCTTAGTGGAGGGGAGTAATGAAAAACTGTTTTTT
CDR3 protein: CASSLVEGSNEKLFF
clone size: NA
D gene: NA
V gene: TRBV13
J gene: TRBJ1-4

CDR3 DNA: TGTGCCTGGTGGACAGGGAGCTCCTACAATGAGCAGTTCTTC
CDR3 protein: CAWWTGSSYNEQFF
clone size: NA
D gene: TRBD1
V gene: TRBV30
J gene: TRBJ2-1

CDR3 DNA: TGTGCCAGCTTGCGGGGTGAGCAGTTCTTC
CDR3 protein: CASLRGEQFF
clone size: NA
D gene: NA
V gene: TRBV2
J gene: TRBJ2-1

CDR3 DNA: TGTGCCAGCAGCGTAGCTTTTGGGCACTACGAGCAGTACTTC
CDR3 protein: CASSVAFGHYEQYF
clone size: NA
D gene: NA
V gene: TRBV9
J gene: TRBJ2-7

CDR3 DNA: TGTGCCAGCAGTGAAGCAACAGGCGCCTTCTATGGCTACACCTTC
CDR3 protein: CASSEATGAFYGYTF
clone size: NA
D gene: NA
V gene: TRBV2
J gene: TRBJ1-2

CDR3 DNA: TGTGCCAGCAGCTTAGTTACCAGGCCTCAAGAGACCCAGTACTTC
CDR3 protein: CASSLVTRPQETQYF
clone size: NA
D gene: NA
V gene: TRBV7-6
J gene: TRBJ2-5

CDR3 DNA: TGTGCCAGCAGTTTAGGACTAGGGTTAAATGAGCAGTTCTTC
CDR3 protein: CASSLGLGLNEQFF
clone size: NA
D gene: TRBD2
V gene: TRBV27
J gene: TRBJ2-1

CDR3 DNA: TGTGCCAGCAGCCCGCCGGTAGGGCGGGGGAGCTCCTACAATGAGCAGTTCTTC
CDR3 protein: CASSPPVGRGSSYNEQFF
clone size: NA
D gene: TRBD2
V gene: TRBV11-3
J gene: TRBJ2-1

CDR3 DNA: TGTGCCTGGGGACAGAGCTCCTACGAGCAGTACTTC
CDR3 protein: CAWGQSSYEQYF
clone size: NA
D gene: NA
V gene: TRBV30
J gene: TRBJ2-7

CDR3 DNA: TGTGCCAGCAGTCGGCCGGTAGCGCCTAATGAAAAACTGTTTTTT
CDR3 protein: CASSRPVAPNEKLFF
clone size: NA
D gene: NA
V gene: TRBV28
J gene: TRBJ1-4

CDR3 DNA: TGTGCCAGCAGCCAAGGACAGGCTAACACTGAAGCTTTCTTT
CDR3 protein: CASSQGQANTEAFF
clone size: once
D gene: NA
V gene: TRBV4-2
J gene: TRBJ1-1

CDR3 DNA: TGTGCCAGCTCACCCGCAAGAGTTTTTCCCTACGAGCAGTACTTC
CDR3 protein: CASSPARVFPYEQYF
clone size: NA
D gene: NA
V gene: TRBV18
J gene: TRBJ2-7

CDR3 DNA: TGTGCCAGCAGTGAGGGGACAGGGGCCGAAAAACTGTTTTTT
CDR3 protein: CASSEGTGAEKLFF
clone size: NA
D gene: TRBD1
V gene: TRBV6-1
J gene: TRBJ1-4

CDR3 DNA: TGTGCCAGTAGTCCGGGGGGTGGTAAGGTTGAAGCTTTCTTT
CDR3 protein: CASSPGGGKVEAFF
clone size: NA
D gene: NA
V gene: TRBV19
J gene: TRBJ1-1

CDR3 DNA: TGTGCCAGTAGTATTGGACAGGGGATTTCCTACGAGCAGTACTTC
CDR3 protein: CASSIGQGISYEQYF
clone size: NA
D gene: TRBD1
V gene: TRBV19
J gene: TRBJ2-7

CDR3 DNA: TGTGCCAGCAGTTTAGAAGGGACTTCTACTATCACAGATACGCAGTATTTT
CDR3 protein: CASSLEGTSTITDTQYF
clone size: NA
D gene: NA
V gene: TRBV27
J gene: TRBJ2-3

CDR3 DNA: TGTGCCAGCAGTTACGGGGCTCCGGGAGTCATACACGAGCAGTACTTC
CDR3 protein: CASSYGAPGVIHEQYF
clone size: NA
D gene: NA
V gene: TRBV6-5
J gene: TRBJ2-7